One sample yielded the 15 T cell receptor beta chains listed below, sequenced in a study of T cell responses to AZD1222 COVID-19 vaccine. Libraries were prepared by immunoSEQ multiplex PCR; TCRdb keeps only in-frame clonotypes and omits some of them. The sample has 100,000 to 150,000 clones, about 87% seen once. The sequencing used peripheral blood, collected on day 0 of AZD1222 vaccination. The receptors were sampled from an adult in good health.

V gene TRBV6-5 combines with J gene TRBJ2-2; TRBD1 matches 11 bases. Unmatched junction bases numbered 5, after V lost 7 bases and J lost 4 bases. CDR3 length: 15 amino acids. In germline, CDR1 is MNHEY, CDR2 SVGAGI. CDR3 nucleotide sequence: TGTGCCAGCACAAGGGGGACAGGGGGCACCGGGGAGCTGTTTTTT. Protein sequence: CASTRGTGGTGELFF.

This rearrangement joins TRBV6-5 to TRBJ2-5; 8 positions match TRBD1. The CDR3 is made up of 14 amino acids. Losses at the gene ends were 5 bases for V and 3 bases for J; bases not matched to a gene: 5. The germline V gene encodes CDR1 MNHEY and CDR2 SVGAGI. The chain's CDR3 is CASSRQGLKETQYF. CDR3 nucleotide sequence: TGTGCCAGCAGTCGACAGGGGTTAAAAGAGACCCAGTACTTC.

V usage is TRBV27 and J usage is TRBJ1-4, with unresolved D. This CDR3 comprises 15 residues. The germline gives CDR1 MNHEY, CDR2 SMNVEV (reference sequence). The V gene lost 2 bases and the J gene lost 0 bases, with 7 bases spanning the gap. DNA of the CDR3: TGTGCCAGCAGTTTAAGGATCGCAACTAATGAAAAACTGTTTTTT. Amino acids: CASSLRIATNEKLFF.

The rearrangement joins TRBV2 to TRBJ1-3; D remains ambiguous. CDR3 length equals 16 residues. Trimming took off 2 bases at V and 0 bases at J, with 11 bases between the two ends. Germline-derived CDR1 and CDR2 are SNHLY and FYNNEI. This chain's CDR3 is CASSERVGNSGNTIYF. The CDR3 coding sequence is TGTGCCAGCAGTGAACGAGTCGGGAACTCTGGAAACACCATATATTTT. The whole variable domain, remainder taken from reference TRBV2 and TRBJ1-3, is EPEVTQTPSHQVTQMGQEVILRCVPISNHLYFYWYRQILGQKVEFLVSFYNNEISEKSEIFDDQFSVERPDGSNFTLKIRSTKLEDSAMYFCASSERVGNSGNTIYFGEGSWLTVV.

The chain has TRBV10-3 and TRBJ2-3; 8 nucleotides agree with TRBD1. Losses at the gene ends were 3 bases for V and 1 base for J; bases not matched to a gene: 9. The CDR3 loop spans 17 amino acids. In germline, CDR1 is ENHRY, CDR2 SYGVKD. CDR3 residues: CAISDPRGPRGTDTQYF. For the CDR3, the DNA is TGTGCCATCAGTGACCCCAGGGGGCCCAGGGGCACAGATACGCAGTATTTT.

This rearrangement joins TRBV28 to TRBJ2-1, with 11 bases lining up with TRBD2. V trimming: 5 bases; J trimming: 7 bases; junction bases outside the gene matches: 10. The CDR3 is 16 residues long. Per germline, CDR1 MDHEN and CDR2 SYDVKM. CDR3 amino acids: CASSPLGLAGGNEQFF. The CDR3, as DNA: TGTGCCAGCAGTCCGCTTGGGTTAGCGGGAGGGAATGAGCAGTTCTTC.

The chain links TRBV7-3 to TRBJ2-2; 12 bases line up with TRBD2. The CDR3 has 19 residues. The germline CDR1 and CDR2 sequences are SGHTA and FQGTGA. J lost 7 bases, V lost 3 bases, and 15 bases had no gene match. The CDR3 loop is CASSFLSLTSGRENGELFF. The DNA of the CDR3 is TGTGCCAGCAGCTTCCTTTCTTTGACTAGCGGGAGAGAGAACGGGGAGCTGTTTTTT.

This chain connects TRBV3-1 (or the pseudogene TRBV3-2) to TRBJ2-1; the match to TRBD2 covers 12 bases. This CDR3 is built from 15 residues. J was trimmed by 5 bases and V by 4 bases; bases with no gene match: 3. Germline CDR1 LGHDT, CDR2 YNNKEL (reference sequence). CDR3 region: CASSRGLAGNNEQFF. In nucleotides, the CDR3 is TGTGCCAGCAGCCGCGGACTAGCGGGGAACAATGAGCAGTTCTTC.

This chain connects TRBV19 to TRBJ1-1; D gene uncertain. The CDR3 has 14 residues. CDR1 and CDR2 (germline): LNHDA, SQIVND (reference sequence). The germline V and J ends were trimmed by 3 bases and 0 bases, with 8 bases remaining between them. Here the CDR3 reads CASSIPGLNTEAFF. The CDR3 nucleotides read TGTGCCAGTAGTATCCCCGGACTGAACACTGAAGCTTTCTTT.

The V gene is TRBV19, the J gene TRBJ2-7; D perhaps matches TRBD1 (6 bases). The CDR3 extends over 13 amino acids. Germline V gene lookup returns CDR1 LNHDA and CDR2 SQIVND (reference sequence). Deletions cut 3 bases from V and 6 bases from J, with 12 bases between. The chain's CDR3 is CASSMGDTAEQYF. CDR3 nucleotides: TGTGCCAGTAGTATGGGGGACACCGCCGAGCAGTACTTC.

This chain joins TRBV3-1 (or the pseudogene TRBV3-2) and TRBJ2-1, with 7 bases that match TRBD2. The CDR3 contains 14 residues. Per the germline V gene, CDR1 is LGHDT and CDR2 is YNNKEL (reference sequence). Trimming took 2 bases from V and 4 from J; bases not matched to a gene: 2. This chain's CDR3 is CASSQQRGYNEQFF. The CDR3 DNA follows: TGTGCCAGCAGCCAACAGCGGGGTTACAATGAGCAGTTCTTC.

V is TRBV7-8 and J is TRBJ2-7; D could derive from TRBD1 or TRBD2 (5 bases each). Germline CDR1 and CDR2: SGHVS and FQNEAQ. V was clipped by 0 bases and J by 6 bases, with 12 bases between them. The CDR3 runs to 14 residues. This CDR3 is CASSLARGSSEQYF. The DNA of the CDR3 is TGTGCCAGCAGCTTAGCACGGGGCTCATCCGAGCAGTACTTC.

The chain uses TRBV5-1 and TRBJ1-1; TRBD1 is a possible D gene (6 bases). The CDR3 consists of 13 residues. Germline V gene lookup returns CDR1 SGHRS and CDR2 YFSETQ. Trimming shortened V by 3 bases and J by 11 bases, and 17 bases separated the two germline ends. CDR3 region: CASSSREGVIAFF. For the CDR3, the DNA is TGCGCCAGCAGCTCCCGGGAGGGGGTGATTGCTTTCTTT.

CDR3 sequence reads: CASSFLTGTDTQYF. CDR3 nucleotides: TGTGCCAGCAGCTTTCTTACCGGTACAGATACGCAGTATTTT. The rearrangement uses TRBV13 and TRBJ2-3; no definite D call. From germline, CDR1 is PRHDT and CDR2 FYEKMQ (reference sequence). Trimming stripped 3 bases from V and 3 bases from J, with 10 bases between. The CDR3 has 14 residues.

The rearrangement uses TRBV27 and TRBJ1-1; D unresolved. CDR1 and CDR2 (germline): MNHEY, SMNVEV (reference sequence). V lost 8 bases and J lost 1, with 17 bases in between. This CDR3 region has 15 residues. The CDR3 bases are TGTGCCAGCCACTCGGTAGGGTTAGGGAACACTGAAGCTTTCTTT. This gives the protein CASHSVGLGNTEAFF.